This T cell receptor beta chain was sequenced for a study of T-cell memory formation after mild COVID-19. To note about this clonotype: Its antigen remains unidentified.

One entry per CDR3 protein, called by TCRdb with MiXCR from the 5' RACE reads. The sample carries 430,000 or so distinct CDR3 sequences, roughly 25% recorded once. Germline-derived CDR1 and CDR2 are SGHRS and YFSETQ. The CDR3 consists of 15 residues. Trimming removed 4 bases from V and 7 bases from J; junction bases left unmatched: 13. Study results and caveats: Contracting clones from day 15 to 85 showed balanced CD4/CD8; later expanders favored CD4+.

Sequencing was done on a sample of PBMCs or a T cell subset sorted from them (not recorded which). The rearrangement uses TRBV5-1 and TRBJ2-5; 7 bases match TRBD2. This clonotype was obtained from an adult woman who had mild COVID-19 (a few samples of this study predate the infection). Cell type and time point are not known. CDR3 DNA: TGCGCCAGCAGCCATAGCGGGTCCGGGGAAGGGACCCAGTACTTC. Its translation is CASSHSGSGEGTQYF.